The clone carrying this T cell receptor (beta chain) was seen ten or more times. V was trimmed by 2 bases and J by 5 bases, leaving 12 bases between them. This CDR3 is 15 amino acids long. This sample stems from a study of blood T cells in healthy people across ages. A second PCR of about 7 to 11 cycles used a sample-barcoded 5' primer and a J-beta primer mix. TCRdb reprocessed the 5' RACE reads with MiXCR, giving one entry per CDR3 protein. The profile shows around 900,000 distinct CDR3 sequences, about 28% of them singletons. The V and J genes are TRBV12-3 or TRBV12-4 and TRBJ2-2; either TRBD1 or TRBD2 may fit D (6 bases each). Sequencing input: blood. The sequence was obtained from an elderly woman in good health. The CDR3 DNA reads as TGTGCCAGCAGTTTAATCCAGGGGACTACCGGGGAGCTGTTTTTT. Its translation: CASSLIQGTTGELFF.